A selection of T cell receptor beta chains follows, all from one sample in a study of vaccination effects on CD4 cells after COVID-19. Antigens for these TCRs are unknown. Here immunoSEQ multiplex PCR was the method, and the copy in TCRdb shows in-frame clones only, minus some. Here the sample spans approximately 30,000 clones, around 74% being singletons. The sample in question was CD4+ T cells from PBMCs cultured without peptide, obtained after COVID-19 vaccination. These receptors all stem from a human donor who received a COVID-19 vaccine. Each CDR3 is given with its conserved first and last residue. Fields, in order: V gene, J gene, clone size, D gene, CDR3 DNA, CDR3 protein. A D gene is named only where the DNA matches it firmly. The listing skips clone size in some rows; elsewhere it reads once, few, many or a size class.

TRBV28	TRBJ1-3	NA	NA	TGTGCCAGCAGTTTTCAGGCAGGGGCAGGAAACACCATATATTTT	CASSFQAGAGNTIYF
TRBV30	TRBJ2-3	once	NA	TGTGCCTGGAATTCACTAGACAGCACAGATACGCAGTATTTT	CAWNSLDSTDTQYF
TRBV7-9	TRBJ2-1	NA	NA	TGTGCCAGCGGGTGGGCCAAGGGTTTAAATGAGCAGTTCTTC	CASGWAKGLNEQFF
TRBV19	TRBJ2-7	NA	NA	TGTGCCAGTAGTTCCCCGGGCCCTTACGAGCAGTACTTC	CASSSPGPYEQYF
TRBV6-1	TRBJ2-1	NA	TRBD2	TGTGCCAGCAGTGAGGTGATAGCGGGAGGGCCGTCCTACAATGAGCAGTTCTTC	CASSEVIAGGPSYNEQFF
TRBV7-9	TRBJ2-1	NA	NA	TGTGCCAGCAGCTTACAGTCCAATGAGCAGTTCTTC	CASSLQSNEQFF
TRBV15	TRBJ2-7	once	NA	TGTGCCACCAGCGACAGAAACGAGCAGTACTTC	CATSDRNEQYF
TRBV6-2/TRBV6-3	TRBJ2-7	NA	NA	TGTGCCAGCAGTTACGGGGACCTATTTTCGGTCCACGAGCAGTACTTC	CASSYGDLFSVHEQYF
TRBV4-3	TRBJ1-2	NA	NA	TGCGCCAGCAGCCCGGCGGGGTCGACGCTATATGGCTACACCTTC	CASSPAGSTLYGYTF
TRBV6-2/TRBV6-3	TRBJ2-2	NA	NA	TGTGCCAGCAGTTTGACACCTAGCGAGACCGGGGAGCTGTTTTTT	CASSLTPSETGELFF
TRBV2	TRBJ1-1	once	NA	TGTGCCAGTAGCGTCCTCCCCACCACTGAAGCTTTCTTT	CASSVLPTTEAFF
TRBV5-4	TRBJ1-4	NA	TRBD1	TGTGCCAGCAGCTCCTGGACAGGGGAAAAACTGTTTTTT	CASSSWTGEKLFF
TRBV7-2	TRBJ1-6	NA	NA	TGTGCCAGCAGCTACAGCTCCTATAATTCACCCCTCCACTTT	CASSYSSYNSPLHF
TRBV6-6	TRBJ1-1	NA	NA	TGTGCCAGCAGTTCGGATGAAGCTTTCTTT	CASSSDEAFF
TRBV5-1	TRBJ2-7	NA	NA	TGCGCCAGCAGCACCGGGACGAGCTCCTACGAGCAGTACTTC	CASSTGTSSYEQYF
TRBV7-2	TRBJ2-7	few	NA	TGTGCCAGCAGCTTAGGCAAACTCTACGAGCAGTACTTC	CASSLGKLYEQYF
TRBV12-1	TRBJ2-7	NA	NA	TGTGCCAGCAGCGCACAGGGGGCGTTTTCCTACGAGCAGTACTTC	CASSAQGAFSYEQYF
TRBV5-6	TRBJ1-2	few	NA	TGTGCCAGCAGCCGAGGGGTAACCTATGGCTACACCTTC	CASSRGVTYGYTF
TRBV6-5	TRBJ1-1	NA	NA	TGTGCCAGCAGTCTCAGGGAAAACACTGAAGCTTTCTTT	CASSLRENTEAFF
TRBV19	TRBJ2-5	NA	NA	TGTGCCAGTAGTATCGGGCGCAGGGAAGAGACCCAGTACTTC	CASSIGRREETQYF
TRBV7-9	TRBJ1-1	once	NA	TGTGCCAGCAGCTTAGAGGACAGTAACACTGAAGCTTTCTTT	CASSLEDSNTEAFF
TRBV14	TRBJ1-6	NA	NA	TGTGCCAGCAGCTTCCTCCTAGGGGTTTCACCCCTCCACTTT	CASSFLLGVSPLHF
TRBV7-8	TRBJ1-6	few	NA	TGTGCCAGCAGCTTAGACAGCTCCTATAATTCACCCCTCCACTTT	CASSLDSSYNSPLHF
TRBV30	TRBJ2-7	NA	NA	TGTGCCTGGAGTGTAACGTTCATCTCCTACGAGCAGTACTTC	CAWSVTFISYEQYF
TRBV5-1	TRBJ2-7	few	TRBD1	TGCGCCAGCAGTGCGGACAGGCACTACGAGCAGTACTTC	CASSADRHYEQYF
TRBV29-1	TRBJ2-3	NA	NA	TGCAGCGTTGAACAGGGATCCACAGATACGCAGTATTTT	CSVEQGSTDTQYF
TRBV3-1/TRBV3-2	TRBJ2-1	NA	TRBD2	TGTGCCAGCTCTCAAAGGGGACTAGCCAATGAGCAGTTCTTC	CASSQRGLANEQFF
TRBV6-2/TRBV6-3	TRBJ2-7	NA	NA	TGTGCCAGCAGTCGCCCTTTTGGGACGGGATCCTACGAGCAGTACTTC	CASSRPFGTGSYEQYF
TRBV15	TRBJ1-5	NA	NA	TGTGCCACCAGCAGAGATCAACAGCCCCAGCATTTT	CATSRDQQPQHF
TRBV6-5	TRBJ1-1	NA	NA	TGTGCCAGCAGGGACAGCGAAGCTTTCTTT	CASRDSEAFF
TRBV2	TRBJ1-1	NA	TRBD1	TGTGCCAGCAGCGAGATGGTTACAGGGGGCACTGAAGCTTTCTTT	CASSEMVTGGTEAFF
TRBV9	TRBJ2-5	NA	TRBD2	TGTGCCAGCAGCAAGGGGACTAGCGGGGACCAAGAGACCCAGTACTTC	CASSKGTSGDQETQYF
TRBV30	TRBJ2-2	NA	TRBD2	TGTGCCTGGAGTGTACGGGGACTAGCAAACACCGGGGAGCTGTTTTTT	CAWSVRGLANTGELFF
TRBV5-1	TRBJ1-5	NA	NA	TGCGCCAGCAGCTTGGATTCGGGCAATCAGCCCCAGCATTTT	CASSLDSGNQPQHF
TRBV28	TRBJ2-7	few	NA	TGTGCCAGCAGTTTATCCCAGAGTGGAGGAACCCGCAACTACGAGCAGTACTTC	CASSLSQSGGTRNYEQYF
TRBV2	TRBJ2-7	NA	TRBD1	TGTGCCAGCCGGGACAGGGGGCTCGAGCAGTACTTC	CASRDRGLEQYF
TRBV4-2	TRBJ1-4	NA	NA	TGTGCCAGCAGCCTCTCTAATGAAAAACTGTTTTTT	CASSLSNEKLFF
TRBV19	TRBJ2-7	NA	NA	TGTGCCAGTAGTGGCCGTAGTGAACAGAACTCCTACGAGCAGTACTTC	CASSGRSEQNSYEQYF
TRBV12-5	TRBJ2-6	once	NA	TGTGCTAGTGGTGTCCCGGGGGTGACGAGGGGGGCCAACGTCCTGACTTTC	CASGVPGVTRGANVLTF
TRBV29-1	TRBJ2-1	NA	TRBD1	TGCAGCGTTGAAAGACGGGACAGGGCCTACAATGAGCAGTTCTTC	CSVERRDRAYNEQFF
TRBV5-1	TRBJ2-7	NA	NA	TGCGCCAGCAGCCCGGAACCGGGAAAGGCAAGTTACGAGCAGTACTTC	CASSPEPGKASYEQYF
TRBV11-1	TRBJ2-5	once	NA	TGTGCCAGCAGCTTAGGAAGGGAGACCCAGTACTTC	CASSLGRETQYF
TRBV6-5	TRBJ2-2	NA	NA	TGTGCCAGCGGTACCGCGAACACCGGGGAGCTGTTTTTT	CASGTANTGELFF
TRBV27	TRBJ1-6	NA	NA	TGTGCCAGCAGTTCCCCTCCCGGGCCTCTATCGCCACCCCTCCACTTT	CASSSPPGPLSPPLHF
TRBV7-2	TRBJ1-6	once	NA	TGTGCCAGCAGCTTAAATTCACCCCTCCACTTT	CASSLNSPLHF
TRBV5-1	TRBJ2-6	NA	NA	TGCGCCAGCAGCTTGTTTCAGGGCTCTGGGGCCAACGTCCTGACTTTC	CASSLFQGSGANVLTF
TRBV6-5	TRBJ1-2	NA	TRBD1	TGTGCCAGCAGTTACTCGGGACAGGGAAACTATGGCTACACCTTC	CASSYSGQGNYGYTF
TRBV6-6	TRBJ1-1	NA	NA	TGTGCCAGCAGCCCATTGGGTCCGGACGCTGAAGCTTTCTTT	CASSPLGPDAEAFF
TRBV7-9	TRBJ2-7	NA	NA	TGTGCCAGCAGCCTCCTGTCAGGGAGCGAGCAGTACTTC	CASSLLSGSEQYF
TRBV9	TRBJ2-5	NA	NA	TGTGCCAGCAGCGTACGGCCGGGGCGCCAGGAGACCCAGTACTTC	CASSVRPGRQETQYF
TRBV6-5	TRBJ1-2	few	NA	TGTGCCAGCAGCCGACAGTCGTATGGCTACACCTTC	CASSRQSYGYTF
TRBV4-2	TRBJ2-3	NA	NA	TGTGCCAGCAGCCAAGAACCCCCCAGGGCTGTTCTCACGGATACGCAGTATTTT	CASSQEPPRAVLTDTQYF
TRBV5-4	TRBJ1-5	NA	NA	TGTGCCAGCAGCTTGGCGGGGAATAGCAATCAGCCCCAGCATTTT	CASSLAGNSNQPQHF
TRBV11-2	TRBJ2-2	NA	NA	TGTGCCAGCAGCTCCCCTCAAAGGACCCTGAACACCGGGGAGCTGTTTTTT	CASSSPQRTLNTGELFF
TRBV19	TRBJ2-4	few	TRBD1	TGTGCCAGCCGGGACAGCATAGCCAAAAACATTCAGTACTTC	CASRDSIAKNIQYF
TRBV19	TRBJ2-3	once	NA	TGTGCCAGTAGTAACGGATACAACACAGATACGCAGTATTTT	CASSNGYNTDTQYF
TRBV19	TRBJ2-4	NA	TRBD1	TGTGCCAGTAGTTCACTTCTTGGGGGACAGGGGGCCAAAAACATTCAGTACTTC	CASSSLLGGQGAKNIQYF